This entry lists 15 T cell receptor beta chains sequenced from one sample in a study of T cell responses to AZD1222 COVID-19 vaccine. Clones were read by immunoSEQ multiplex PCR, and TCRdb kept only the in-frame ones, dropping some. The sample holds about 35,000 clones; about 88% are singletons and the top ten take roughly 6.2%. Material: peripheral blood, obtained on day 0 of AZD1222 vaccination. The receptors originated from an adult in good health.

The chain links TRBV11-3 to TRBJ2-7; D unclear. The length of the CDR3 is 13 residues. Trimming took 1 base from V and 2 from J, leaving 6 bases between them. CDR1 SGHNT and CDR2 YENEEA come from the germline V gene. The CDR3: CASSLGRTYEQYF. CDR3 sequence (DNA): TGTGCCAGCAGCTTAGGGCGGACCTACGAGCAGTACTTC. Variable domain in full (rest from reference TRBV11-3 and TRBJ2-7): EAGVVQSPRYKIIEKKQPVAFWCNPISGHNTLYWYLQNLGQGPELLIRYENEEAVDDSQLPKDRFSAERLKGVDSTLKIQPAELGDSAVYLCASSLGRTYEQYFGPGTRLTVT.

The gene calls are TRBV11-2 and TRBJ2-4; D might be TRBD2 (6 bases). Germline assignment: CDR1 SGHAT and CDR2 FQNNGV. The CDR3 runs to 15 residues. V shed 7 bases and J shed 0 bases, with 13 bases lying between them. DNA for the CDR3: TGTGCCAGCACCCCATCGGGGGTAGCCAAAAACATTCAGTACTTC. As protein: CASTPSGVAKNIQYF.

The CDR3 reads CASGKRGGINEKLFF. The DNA of the CDR3 is TGTGCCAGCGGAAAAAGAGGAGGGATCAATGAAAAACTGTTTTTT. The V and J genes are TRBV27 and TRBJ1-4; D call uncertain. CDR3 size: 15 residues. V gave up 8 bases and J gave up 5 bases, with 18 bases separating them. Germline CDR1 MNHEY, CDR2 SMNVEV (reference sequence).

The chain links TRBV2 to TRBJ1-5; weak D call: TRBD1 (5 bases). The CDR3 extends over 15 amino acids. Per germline, CDR1 SNHLY and CDR2 FYNNEI. Trimming removed 6 bases at V and 7 bases at J, with 19 bases between. The CDR3 DNA sequence: TGTGCCAGCAGGATCGGGCCGGGACTCTTACAGCCCCAGCATTTT. It encodes CASRIGPGLLQPQHF.

This sequence joins TRBV28 and TRBJ1-2; no definite D call. The germline V and J ends were trimmed by 5 bases and 7 bases, with 11 bases remaining between them. Germline V gene lookup returns CDR1 MDHEN and CDR2 SYDVKM. There are 12 residues in the CDR3. The CDR3 bases are TGTGCCAGCAGTGTCGGGCTACTTGGCTACACCTTC. Its translation is CASSVGLLGYTF.

This clone appeared a single time. J is TRBJ1-1 and V is TRBV14, with 7 bases fitting TRBD1. Unmatched junction bases numbered 10, after V lost 4 bases and J lost 11 bases. The CDR3 has 13 amino acids. CDR1 is SGHDN, CDR2 FVKESK, per germline. DNA for the CDR3: TGTGCCAGCAGCCCGGGACAGTGGGTATTCGCTTTCTTT. The encoded protein is CASSPGQWVFAFF.

The chain has TRBV4-3 and TRBJ1-4, with TRBD1 matching 10 bases. CDR1 is LGHNA, CDR2 YSLEER, per germline. J lost 8 bases, V lost 1 base, and 4 bases had no gene match. The CDR3 extends over 15 amino acids. In nucleotides, the CDR3 is TGCGCCAGCAGCCAAGGGGACAGGGGAGTCGAAAAACTGTTTTTT. It specifies CASSQGDRGVEKLFF.

V usage is TRBV24-1 and J usage is TRBJ1-2, with D perhaps matching TRBD1 (5 bases). The CDR3 covers 15 residues. Germline V gene sequence: CDR1 KGHDR, CDR2 SFDVKD. V was shortened by 3 bases and J by 9 bases, with 19 bases between the two germline ends. CDR3 in DNA: TGTGCCACCAGTGATCGGGACCGCACTCAACCCAGCTACACCTTC. Amino acids: CATSDRDRTQPSYTF.

The CDR3 protein is CAWSAEQVGGSNQPQHF. CDR3 in DNA: TGTGCCTGGAGTGCGGAACAGGTGGGGGGTAGCAATCAGCCCCAGCATTTT. V and J are TRBV30 and TRBJ1-5; D might be TRBD1 (5 bases). Germline CDR1 and CDR2: GTSNPN and SVGIG (reference sequence). This CDR3 spans 17 amino acids. V gave up 1 base and J gave up 0 bases, with 16 bases separating them.

V is TRBV18 and J is TRBJ1-1; 7 positions match TRBD1. The CDR3 totals 15 residues. Germline V gene lookup returns CDR1 KGHSH and CDR2 LQKENI. J lost 0 bases, V lost 7 bases, and 8 bases had no gene match. The DNA for the CDR3 is TGTGCCAGCTTCCCGGGACAGCCAATGAACACTGAAGCTTTCTTT. It codes for CASFPGQPMNTEAFF.

The J gene is TRBJ2-5, the V gene TRBV27, with D possibly being TRBD2 (6 bases). In germline, CDR1 is MNHEY, CDR2 SMNVEV (reference sequence). The V gene lost 3 bases and the J gene lost 2 bases, with 7 bases spanning the gap. This CDR3 contains 13 residues. CDR3 residues: CASSFRGQETQYF. The CDR3 nucleotides are TGTGCCAGCAGTTTCCGGGGGCAAGAGACCCAGTACTTC.

J is TRBJ2-1 and V is TRBV14; D might be TRBD1 or TRBD2, each matching 5 bases. Looked up from germline, CDR1 is SGHDN and CDR2 is FVKESK. V lost 4 bases, J lost 3 bases, and 13 bases lay in between. The CDR3 sequence is 15 residues long. The CDR3 here is CASSPLAGSYNEQFF. The CDR3 region has the DNA TGTGCCAGCAGCCCCTTAGCAGGGAGCTACAATGAGCAGTTCTTC. Full variable domain (remainder filled in from reference TRBV14 and TRBJ2-1): EAGVTQFPSHSVIEKGQTVTLRCDPISGHDNLYWYRRVMGKEIKFLLHFVKESKQDESGMPNNRFLAERTGGTYSTLKVQPAELEDSGVYFCASSPLAGSYNEQFFGPGTRLTVL.

This chain links TRBV27 with TRBJ1-2, with D unclear. V gave up 0 bases and J gave up 7 bases, with 15 bases separating them. The CDR3 consists of 15 residues. CDR1 MNHEY and CDR2 SMNVEV come from the germline V gene (reference sequence). CDR3 protein: CASSLSSSHGPGYTF. In nucleotides, the CDR3 is TGTGCCAGCAGTTTATCGAGTTCGCACGGGCCTGGCTACACCTTC.

This chain uses TRBV7-3 with TRBJ2-5; tentatively, D is TRBD1 (6 bases). The V gene lost 1 base and the J gene lost 6 bases, with 9 bases spanning the gap. The CDR3 is made up of 13 amino acids. Germline V CDR1 and CDR2: SGHTA, FQGTGA. The CDR3 loop is CASSLSQGKTQYF. The CDR3 DNA sequence: TGTGCCAGCAGCTTAAGCCAGGGGAAGACCCAGTACTTC.

There are a few counts of this clone. The chain couples TRBV11-2 to TRBJ2-1, with TRBD2 as a possible D gene (5 bases). Between the trimmed V and J ends, which lost 3 bases and 14 bases, there was a span of 14 bases. The CDR3 has 12 amino acids. CDR1 is SGHAT and CDR2 is FQNNGV in the germline V gene. CDR3 coding DNA: TGTGCCAGCAGCTTCCGAAAACTCGGGGAGTTCTTC. It is translated as CASSFRKLGEFF.